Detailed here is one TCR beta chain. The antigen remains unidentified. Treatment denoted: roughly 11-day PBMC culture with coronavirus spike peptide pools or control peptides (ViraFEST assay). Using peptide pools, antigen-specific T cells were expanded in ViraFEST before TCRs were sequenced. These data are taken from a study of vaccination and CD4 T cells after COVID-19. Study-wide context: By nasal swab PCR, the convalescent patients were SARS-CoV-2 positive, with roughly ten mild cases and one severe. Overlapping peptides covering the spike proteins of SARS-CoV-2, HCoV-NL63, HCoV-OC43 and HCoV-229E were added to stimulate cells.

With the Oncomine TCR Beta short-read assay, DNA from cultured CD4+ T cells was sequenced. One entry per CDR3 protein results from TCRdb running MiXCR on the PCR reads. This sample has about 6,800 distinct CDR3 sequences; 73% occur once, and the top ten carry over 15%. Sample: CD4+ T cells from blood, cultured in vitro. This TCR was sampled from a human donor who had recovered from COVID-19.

The CDR3 DNA reads TGTGCCAGCTATAAGGGGTCGAAGTGGGGACGAACCACTGAAGCTTTCTTT. Its protein product is CASYKGSKWGRTTEAFF. V and J are TRBV27 and TRBJ1-1; perhaps TRBD1 as D (5 bases). V was shortened by 8 bases and J by 4 bases, with 26 bases between the two germline ends. Per the germline V gene, CDR1 is MNHEY and CDR2 is SMNVEV (reference sequence). The CDR3 totals 17 residues.